This T cell receptor beta chain was identified in a study of blood T cell repertoires in COVID-19. Study-wide context: PBMCs, B-cell-depleted T cells, or T cells were the source of the cDNA or gDNA that made up the material.

Method: immunoSEQ multiplex PCR; TCRdb's copy keeps in-frame clones and lacks some. The table shows approximately 80,000 clones, with about 87% occurring only once. The CDR3 spans 15 residues. Per the germline V gene, CDR1 is SSHAT and CDR2 is FNYEAQ (reference sequence). Trimming left V 5 bases short and J 5 bases short, with 15 bases between. The chain uses TRBV7-7 and TRBJ2-2; D possibly corresponds to TRBD2 (5 bases). The sequencing input was peripheral blood. This clonotype was obtained from a human donor in a cohort sampled during active COVID-19. The CDR3 DNA reads TGTGCCAGCAGCCCTGCGGGTATAGGAACCGGGGAGCTGTTTTTT. Protein sequence: CASSPAGIGTGELFF.